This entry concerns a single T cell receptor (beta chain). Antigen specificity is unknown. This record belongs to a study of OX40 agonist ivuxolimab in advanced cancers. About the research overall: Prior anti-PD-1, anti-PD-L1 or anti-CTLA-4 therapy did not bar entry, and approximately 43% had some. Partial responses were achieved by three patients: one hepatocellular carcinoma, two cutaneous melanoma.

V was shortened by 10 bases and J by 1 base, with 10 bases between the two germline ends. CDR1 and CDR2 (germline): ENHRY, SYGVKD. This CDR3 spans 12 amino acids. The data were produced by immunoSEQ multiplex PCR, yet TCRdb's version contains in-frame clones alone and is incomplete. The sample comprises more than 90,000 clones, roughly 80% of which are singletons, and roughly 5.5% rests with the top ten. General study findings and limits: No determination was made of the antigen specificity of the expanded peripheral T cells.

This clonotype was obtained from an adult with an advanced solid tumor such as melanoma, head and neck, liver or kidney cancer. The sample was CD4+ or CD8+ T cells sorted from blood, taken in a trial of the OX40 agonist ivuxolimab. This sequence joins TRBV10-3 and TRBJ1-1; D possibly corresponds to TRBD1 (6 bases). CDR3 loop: CATRTANTEAFF. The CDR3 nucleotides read TGTGCCACCCGGACAGCGAACACTGAAGCTTTCTTT.